This T cell receptor beta chain is drawn from a study of shared clonotypes between healthy human individuals. In the study overall: Three plates were used per donor for CD4 naive, three for CD4 memory, two for CD8 naive and one for CD8 memory.

The CDR3 length is 14 residues. Germline loops: CDR1 SGHRS, CDR2 YFSETQ. The germline V and J ends were trimmed by 0 bases and 4 bases, with 10 bases remaining between them. TCRdb's table, derived via immunoSEQ multiplex PCR, lists solely in-frame clones and lacks some. Of 2 million to 2.5 million clones listed, more than 85% were seen once; the top ten hold about 0.38%. Sequenced input: naive CD4+ T cells from PBMCs. Subset noted: CD45RA+ positively selected. The receptor was isolated from a man younger than 35 in good health. Some clones in this sample may be carry-over from other donors' samples. This rearrangement joins TRBV5-1 to TRBJ1-1; D perhaps matches TRBD1 (5 bases). The CDR3: CASSLGVRGTEAFF. The DNA of the CDR3 is TGCGCCAGCAGCTTGGGGGTGAGGGGCACTGAAGCTTTCTTT.